What follows are 20 T cell receptor beta chains derived from one specimen sequenced in a study of identifying expanded T cells in peripheral blood. Sequenced by immunoSEQ multiplex PCR; TCRdb stores in-frame clones only, minus some. Of 100,000 to 150,000 clones in the sample, 70% to 90% were seen once. The sequenced sample was blood. All receptors come from a person between 18 and 70 years old in good health.

This clone has a single count. The chain carries TRBV28 and TRBJ1-2; D unclear. CDR3 length: 12 amino acids. CDR1 and CDR2 (germline): MDHEN, SYDVKM. Trimming removed 10 bases from V and 8 bases from J, with 17 bases in between. The CDR3 nucleotides read TGTGCCACCTCCGGGCCCCCCTGGGGCTACACCTTC. Its protein is CATSGPPWGYTF.

This sequence joins TRBV29-1 and TRBJ2-7; 10 bases align to TRBD2. The germline gives CDR1 SQVTM, CDR2 ANQGSEA. J lost 5 bases, V lost 2 bases, and 6 bases had no gene match. This CDR3 comprises 14 residues. In DNA, the CDR3 is TGCAGCGTTGAATCGTCTAGCGGGAGAGACGAGCAGTACTTC. Translated, it gives CSVESSSGRDEQYF.

The J gene is TRBJ2-7, the V gene TRBV6-5, with 11 bases lining up with TRBD2. V was pared by 0 bases and J by 4 bases, with 2 bases of the junction left unmatched. Germline V gene lookup returns CDR1 MNHEY and CDR2 SVGAGI. The CDR3 length is 15 residues. CDR3 region: CASSYSRTSGYEQYF. In DNA form, the CDR3 reads TGTGCCAGCAGTTACTCACGGACTAGCGGGTACGAGCAGTACTTC.

The chain has TRBV18 and TRBJ1-5; TRBD1 is a possible D gene (5 bases). V was shortened by 2 bases and J by 6 bases, with 11 bases between the two germline ends. Germline V gene sequence: CDR1 KGHSH, CDR2 LQKENI. This CDR3 contains 14 residues. The CDR3 loop reads CASSPDSLGQPQHF. Here the CDR3 DNA reads TGTGCCAGCTCACCAGACAGCTTGGGTCAGCCCCAGCATTTT.

This clone was observed once. The chain links TRBV29-1 to TRBJ2-5; no definite D call. The CDR3 runs to 16 residues. The germline V and J ends were trimmed by 6 bases and 0 bases, with 20 bases remaining between them. Germline V CDR1 and CDR2: SQVTM, ANQGSEA. Here the CDR3 reads CSVDLTDYKHQETQYF. The CDR3 nucleotides are TGCAGCGTCGATTTAACAGATTACAAACACCAAGAGACCCAGTACTTC.

The chain recombines TRBV28 with TRBJ2-1; D gene unclear. The CDR3 runs 15 residues. CDR1 is MDHEN, CDR2 SYDVKM, per germline. With 2 bases removed from V and 1 base from J, the gap between germline ends came to 9 bases. This CDR3 is CASSLRGPSYNEQFF. CDR3 bases: TGTGCCAGCAGTTTAAGAGGACCGTCCTACAATGAGCAGTTCTTC.

The chain carries TRBV4-2 and TRBJ2-3; D is unresolved. The germline V and J ends were trimmed by 0 bases and 9 bases, with 16 bases remaining between them. CDR1 is LGHNA, CDR2 YNFKEQ, per germline. CDR3 size: 15 residues. The CDR3 DNA reads as TGTGCCAGCAGCCAAGAGGGTGCTGGTCCGGAGACGCAGTATTTT. This encodes CASSQEGAGPETQYF.

V gene TRBV6-4 combines with J gene TRBJ2-5; possible D gene TRBD1, 6 bases. With 4 bases removed from V and 5 bases from J, the gap between germline ends came to 11 bases. The CDR3 loop spans 13 amino acids. Germline CDR1 is MRHNA and CDR2 is SNTAGT. This CDR3 is CASSVEQGETQYF. CDR3 sequence (DNA): TGTGCCAGCAGTGTTGAGCAGGGGGAGACCCAGTACTTC.

This chain uses TRBV7-9 with TRBJ2-5; tentatively, D is TRBD2 (6 bases). Germline V CDR1 and CDR2: SEHNR, FQNEAQ (reference sequence). The V end was cut by 4 bases, the J end by 6 bases, with 15 bases between. The CDR3 length is 14 residues. The CDR3 loop reads CASSSSGSGQTQYF. In nucleotides, the CDR3 is TGTGCCAGCAGCTCCTCGGGTAGCGGACAGACCCAGTACTTC.

This clone was seen just once. V usage is TRBV27 and J usage is TRBJ2-1; D remains unclear. Germline loops: CDR1 MNHEY, CDR2 SMNVEV (reference sequence). The CDR3 consists of 12 residues. Trimming cost V 5 bases and J 12 bases, with 14 bases left between them. The CDR3 bases are TGTGCCAGCAGTCCTGTGGACCGATCGCAGTTCTTC. This encodes CASSPVDRSQFF.

The chain combines TRBV9 with TRBJ1-3; D uncertain. The CDR3 spans 18 residues. V was trimmed by 0 bases and J by 0 bases, leaving 16 bases between them. Germline V lookup: CDR1 SGDLS, CDR2 YYNGEE. The CDR3: CASSVDLPRGDSGNTIYF. The DNA for the CDR3 is TGTGCCAGCAGCGTAGACCTCCCCCGGGGAGACTCTGGAAACACCATATATTTT.

V is TRBV6-1 and J is TRBJ1-1, with D hard to call. The CDR3 is 12 residues long. Trimming pared 7 bases from V and 5 bases from J, leaving 11 bases between. Germline CDR1 and CDR2: MNHNS and SASEGT. The CDR3 spells CASNGPTTEAFF. The CDR3 region has the DNA TGTGCCAGCAACGGGCCAACGACTGAAGCTTTCTTT.

The chain links TRBV29-1 to TRBJ1-1, with D perhaps matching TRBD1 (5 bases). The V end lost 6 bases, the J end lost 5 bases, and 13 bases lay between the germline ends. CDR1 and CDR2 from the germline V gene are SQVTM and ANQGSEA. The CDR3 runs 12 residues. Here the CDR3 reads CSVGGGGTEAFF. The CDR3 DNA sequence: TGCAGCGTCGGCGGGGGGGGTACTGAAGCTTTCTTT.

This chain joins TRBV27 and TRBJ2-5; D is unclear. This CDR3 is 15 amino acids long. CDR1 is MNHEY and CDR2 is SMNVEV in the germline V gene (reference sequence). Trimming stripped 0 bases from V and 0 bases from J, with 8 bases between. The DNA for the CDR3 is TGTGCCAGCAGTTTATCCCCAGTGTACCAAGAGACCCAGTACTTC. It codes for CASSLSPVYQETQYF.

In this sample, this clone turned up once. Other DNA variants within this sample encode the same CDR3. J is TRBJ1-1 and V is TRBV6-5, with no clear D. The V gene's germline CDR1 is MNHEY and CDR2 SVGAGI. Deletions cut 0 bases from V and 4 bases from J, with 9 bases between. The CDR3 is made up of 14 amino acids. The CDR3 DNA is TGTGCCAGCAGTTACTCGATATCCGGCACTGAAGCTTTCTTT. Residues: CASSYSISGTEAFF.

The genes are TRBV7-2 and TRBJ2-7; D is undetermined. CDR1 and CDR2 (germline): SGHTA, FQGNSA. The CDR3 totals 11 residues. V was shortened by 8 bases and J by 3 bases, with 8 bases between the two germline ends. The CDR3 loop is CASSSRYEQYF. In nucleotides, the CDR3 is TGTGCCAGCTCTTCCCGCTACGAGCAGTACTTC.

The CDR3 protein is CASSEALGQKETQYF. The CDR3, as DNA: TGTGCCAGCAGTGAAGCGCTGGGACAGAAAGAGACCCAGTACTTC. The gene calls are TRBV2 and TRBJ2-5; 7 bases map to TRBD1. The CDR3 spans 15 residues. J lost 3 bases, V lost 0 bases, and 4 bases had no gene match. Germline assignment: CDR1 SNHLY and CDR2 FYNNEI.

This chain links TRBV28 with TRBJ2-1, with 7 positions matching TRBD1. The CDR3 sequence is 16 residues long. Trimming at V came to 7 bases and at J to 0 bases, leaving 9 bases not matched to a gene. The germline gives CDR1 MDHEN, CDR2 SYDVKM. As DNA, the CDR3 is TGTGCCAGCATTCCGACAGGGAATAGCTCCTACAATGAGCAGTTCTTC. This translates into CASIPTGNSSYNEQFF.

The V call is TRBV15, the J call TRBJ2-1; 9 positions agree with TRBD1. Germline CDR1 reads LNHNV; CDR2 reads YYDKDF (reference sequence). With V trimmed by 3 bases and J by 1 base, 7 bases remained unmatched. This CDR3 contains 17 residues. CDR3 protein: CATSRDEDRGSYNEQFF. The CDR3 DNA reads as TGTGCCACCAGCAGGGACGAGGACAGGGGTTCCTACAATGAGCAGTTCTTC.

The chain uses TRBV9 and TRBJ2-7; the D gene is possibly TRBD1 (6 bases). Between the trimmed V and J ends, which lost 4 bases and 1 base, there was a span of 6 bases. The germline V gene has CDR1 SGDLS and CDR2 YYNGEE. The CDR3 has 12 residues. The CDR3 DNA follows: TGTGCCAGCAGCAGGGGGTCCTACGAGCAGTACTTC. It specifies CASSRGSYEQYF. The full variable domain, with the rest looked up from reference TRBV9 and TRBJ2-7, is DSGVTQTPKHLITATGQRVTLRCSPRSGDLSVYWYQQSLDQGLQFLIQYYNGEERAKGNILERFSAQQFPDLHSELNLSSLELGDSALYFCASSRGSYEQYFGPGTRLTVT.